The 17 T cell receptor beta chains presented below share a single source sample, sequenced in a study of CD8 T cells in Susac syndrome. Random hexamers were used to reverse transcribe roughly 0.45 to 1 ug of RNA. TCRdb ran MiXCR on the immunoSEQ multiplex PCR reads and lists one entry per CDR3 protein. The table includes roughly 180,000 distinct CDR3 sequences, roughly 94% detected once. The sequenced material came from CD4+ T cells from PBMCs. Every receptor here comes from a human donor in good health.

The chain links TRBV12-3 or TRBV12-4 to TRBJ2-7; D is possibly TRBD2 (5 bases). The CDR3 is made up of 16 amino acids. V lost 2 bases, J lost 4 bases, and 18 bases lay in between. The CDR3 loop reads CASSLPLGPQRYEQYF. The CDR3 bases are TGTGCCAGCAGTTTACCACTAGGACCACAGAGGTACGAGCAGTACTTC.

The V gene is TRBV3-1, the J gene TRBJ2-7, with D unclear. V dropped 1 base and J dropped 3 bases, with 4 bases sitting between them. CDR3 size: 12 residues. Germline CDR1 is LGHDT and CDR2 is YNNKEL (reference sequence). CDR3 residues: CASSQGRYEQYF. The CDR3 DNA reads TGTGCCAGCAGCCAAGGGCGCTACGAGCAGTACTTC.

The V gene is TRBV12-3 or TRBV12-4, the J gene TRBJ2-5; 11 positions agree with TRBD2. This CDR3 comprises 15 residues. Trimming took 4 bases from V and 4 from J; bases not matched to a gene: 5. CDR3 loop: CASSSGLAGGETQYF. CDR3 in DNA: TGTGCCAGCAGTTCAGGGCTAGCGGGAGGAGAGACCCAGTACTTC.

The V call is TRBV25-1, the J call TRBJ2-5; possibly TRBD1 for D (6 bases). The germline CDR1 and CDR2 sequences are MGHDK and SYGVNS. This CDR3 has 15 amino acids. The germline V and J ends were trimmed by 1 base and 4 bases, with 13 bases remaining between them. CDR3 protein: CASSESDRGGETQYF. The DNA for the CDR3 is TGTGCCAGCAGTGAATCGGACAGAGGCGGAGAGACCCAGTACTTC.

This chain links TRBV20-1 with TRBJ2-1, with 10 bases that match TRBD2. The J segment lost 8 bases and the V segment lost 5 bases, leaving 12 bases of the junction unmatched. The germline gives CDR1 DFQATT, CDR2 SNEGSKA (reference sequence). CDR3 length equals 15 residues. The CDR3 DNA sequence: TGCAGTGCTGGTGGGGGGCTAGCGGGAGAGGATGAGCAGTTCTTC. It specifies CSAGGGLAGEDEQFF.

This clonotype was seen a single time. The CDR3 coding sequence is TGTGCCAGCAGCCAACTCAAGATGGGGGGTGGTGAGCAGTTCTTC. Translated, it gives CASSQLKMGGGEQFF. This chain uses TRBV14 with TRBJ2-1, with D perhaps TRBD2 (6 bases). Germline loops: CDR1 SGHDN, CDR2 FVKESK. The CDR3 sequence is 15 residues long. Trimming pared 2 bases from V and 9 bases from J, leaving 17 bases between.

The chain combines TRBV9 with TRBJ2-7; 8 bases align to TRBD2. The CDR3 totals 14 residues. Germline V gene data show CDR1 as SGDLS and CDR2 as YYNGEE. Germline trimming cut 4 bases from V and 7 bases from J; bases unmatched to any gene: 10. The CDR3 sequence is CASSLTSGGGEQYF. For the CDR3, the DNA is TGTGCCAGCAGCCTAACTAGCGGAGGGGGGGAGCAGTACTTC. Based on the CDR3 plus reference TRBV9 and TRBJ2-7, the full variable domain is DSGVTQTPKHLITATGQRVTLRCSPRSGDLSVYWYQQSLDQGLQFLIQYYNGEERAKGNILERFSAQQFPDLHSELNLSSLELGDSALYFCASSLTSGGGEQYFGPGTRLTVT.

The chain has TRBV30 and TRBJ1-2; D might be TRBD1 (5 bases). Per germline, CDR1 GTSNPN and CDR2 SVGIG (reference sequence). The CDR3 sequence is 17 residues long. V lost 2 bases, J lost 0 bases, and 19 bases lay in between. CDR3 residues: CAWSPRRGATTNYGYTF. The CDR3 region has the DNA TGTGCCTGGAGTCCTCGGAGAGGGGCCACAACTAACTATGGCTACACCTTC.

This clonotype occurred a few times. The chain joins TRBV20-1 to TRBJ1-5; no definite D call. V lost 3 bases and J 7 bases, leaving 7 bases between the germline ends. The germline V gene encodes CDR1 DFQATT and CDR2 SNEGSKA (reference sequence). The CDR3 covers 11 residues. The CDR3 nucleotides read TGCAGTGCTAGCTCCGAACAGCCCCAGCATTTT. As protein: CSASSEQPQHF.

The chain employs TRBV29-1 and TRBJ2-3, with TRBD2 identical over 8 bases. Germline CDR1 SQVTM, CDR2 ANQGSEA. The CDR3 loop spans 14 amino acids. V shed 4 bases, J shed 3 bases, and the junction held 6 bases outside the gene matches. Here the CDR3 DNA reads TGCAGCGTTGGAATAGCGGGAATTACAGATACGCAGTATTTT. Translation: CSVGIAGITDTQYF.

V is TRBV20-1 and J is TRBJ2-1, with D perhaps being TRBD1 or TRBD2 (6 bases each). The CDR3 is made up of 15 amino acids. The germline V gene has CDR1 DFQATT and CDR2 SNEGSKA (reference sequence). V was trimmed by 1 base and J by 2 bases, leaving 12 bases between them. CDR3 amino acids: CSARVGGWAYNEQFF. The CDR3 nucleotides read TGCAGTGCTAGAGTCGGGGGCTGGGCCTACAATGAGCAGTTCTTC.

The chain employs TRBV20-1 and TRBJ2-7; D not resolved. This CDR3 has 13 residues. Germline V gene lookup returns CDR1 DFQATT and CDR2 SNEGSKA (reference sequence). V was pared by 0 bases and J by 6 bases, with 12 bases between. CDR3 amino acids: CSARDPGRTEQYF. CDR3 DNA sequence: TGCAGTGCTAGAGATCCAGGTCGGACCGAGCAGTACTTC.

This chain uses TRBV2 with TRBJ2-3, with 8 positions matching TRBD2. The J segment lost 5 bases and the V segment lost 2 bases, leaving 12 bases of the junction unmatched. There are 17 residues in the CDR3. Germline CDR1 reads SNHLY; CDR2 reads FYNNEI. The CDR3 nucleotides read TGTGCCAGCAGTGAATGGCGGCTAGCGGGCGCCCGAGATACGCAGTATTTT. Translated, it gives CASSEWRLAGARDTQYF.

This chain links TRBV7-9 with TRBJ2-5, with D uncertain. Germline CDR1 is SEHNR and CDR2 is FQNEAQ (reference sequence). This CDR3 contains 15 residues. With 3 bases removed from V and 0 bases from J, the gap between germline ends came to 11 bases. This CDR3 is CASSFYGPDQETQYF. CDR3 DNA: TGTGCCAGCAGCTTCTACGGACCTGACCAAGAGACCCAGTACTTC.

V and J are TRBV7-2 and TRBJ2-5; 8 nucleotides align to TRBD2. The trim removed 1 base at V and 5 bases at J, leaving 9 bases unmatched. Per germline, CDR1 SGHTA and CDR2 FQGNSA. The CDR3 has 16 amino acids. CDR3 in DNA: TGTGCCAGCAGCTTAGGGTCCAGCGGGAGAGGGGAGACCCAGTACTTC. Amino acids: CASSLGSSGRGETQYF.

This chain uses TRBV7-2 with TRBJ2-2, with 10 bases that match TRBD2. CDR3 size: 19 residues. The junction had 11 bases not matched to a gene; V was cut back by 0 bases and J by 4 bases. The germline V gene has CDR1 SGHTA and CDR2 FQGNSA. The CDR3 loop reads CASSLAPSGRAGSTGELFF. The CDR3 DNA sequence: TGTGCCAGCAGCTTAGCGCCCAGCGGGAGGGCCGGAAGCACCGGGGAGCTGTTTTTT.

In its sample, this clonotype was seen a few times. The genes are TRBV18 and TRBJ2-5; D not certain. Deletions cut 3 bases from V and 2 bases from J, with 4 bases between. The CDR3 is 12 amino acids. The germline V gene encodes CDR1 KGHSH and CDR2 LQKENI. The CDR3 region is CASSPSQETQYF. The CDR3 region has the DNA TGTGCCAGCTCACCCTCTCAAGAGACCCAGTACTTC.